The 7 T cell receptor beta chains listed next were all sequenced from one sample in a study of regulatory T cells in long-lasting Graves disease. Time point of the sample: newly diagnosed GD, antithyroid drugs for less than 3 months. Extracted RNA from PBMCs served as the source of the TCR library. For TCR beta, libraries came from iRepertoire HTBI primers and Arm-PCR of CDR3 regions. TCRdb used MiXCR to reprocess the multiplex PCR reads, holding one entry per CDR3 protein. The sample has about 500,000 distinct CDR3 sequences, around 12% seen once. Another study also made use of these data, one on T cells in Graves' hyperthyroidism and ophthalmopathy.

Material: peripheral blood mononuclear cells (PBMCs), obtained at new diagnosis, from a patient treated with antithyroid drugs. Receptors were obtained from a woman in her 30s with Graves disease.

This clonotype was seen only a few times. A much larger clone lies one base from this, so it may be a read error. J is TRBJ2-7 and V is TRBV12-3 or TRBV12-4; TRBD2 aligns across 7 bases. V lost 6 bases to trimming and J lost 9 bases; unmatched junction nucleotides: 14. The CDR3 totals 14 residues. The CDR3 region is CASSPSGPREGQYF. The CDR3 bases are TGTGCCAGCAGCCCTAGCGGCCCCAGGGAAGGGCAGTACTTC.

As for this clonotype: A much larger clone lies one base from this, so it may be a read error. This sequence joins TRBV20-1 and TRBJ2-7, with D perhaps TRBD2 (5 bases). CDR3 length: 16 amino acids. Germline-derived CDR1 and CDR2 are DFQATT and SNEGSKA (reference sequence). CDR3 amino acids: CSAKLLGTRSSCEQYF. The CDR3 DNA follows: TGCAGTGCTAAACTACTAGGCACGAGAAGCTCCTGCGAGCAGTACTTC.

In this sample, this clonotype turned up many times. V usage is TRBV12-3 or TRBV12-4 and J usage is TRBJ2-1; possibly TRBD1 for D (5 bases). Trimming pared 3 bases from V and 2 bases from J, leaving 14 bases between. CDR3 length: 16 residues. The chain's CDR3 is CASSFFDSPTYNEQFF. The CDR3 DNA sequence: TGTGCCAGCAGTTTTTTTGACAGTCCGACCTACAATGAGCAGTTCTTC.

The chain recombines TRBV14 with TRBJ1-1, with D perhaps TRBD1 (5 bases). CDR1 and CDR2 (germline): SGHDN, FVKESK. V was cut by 5 bases and J by 1 base, with 11 bases left in between. This CDR3 has 14 amino acids. CDR3 sequence reads: CASSSRAPNTEAFF. The CDR3 DNA sequence: TGTGCCAGCAGCTCCAGGGCACCGAACACTGAAGCTTTCTTT. The complete variable domain, with remaining parts taken from reference TRBV14 and TRBJ1-1, reads EAGVTQFPSHSVIEKGQTVTLRCDPISGHDNLYWYRRVMGKEIKFLLHFVKESKQDESGMPNNRFLAERTGGTYSTLKVQPAELEDSGVYFCASSSRAPNTEAFFGQGTRLTVV.

V usage is TRBV15 and J usage is TRBJ1-1; a weak D match, TRBD1 (5 bases). The V end was cut by 5 bases, the J end by 4 bases, with 14 bases between. Germline V CDR1 and CDR2: LNHNV, YYDKDF (reference sequence). This CDR3 comprises 14 residues. The DNA for the CDR3 is TGTGCCACCAGCCCGGCGCGGGGGATCACTGAAGCTTTCTTT. Protein sequence: CATSPARGITEAFF. The full variable domain, with the rest looked up from reference TRBV15 and TRBJ1-1, is DAMVIQNPRYQVTQFGKPVTLSCSQTLNHNVMYWYQQKSSQAPKLLFHYYDKDFNNEADTPDNFQSRRPNTSFCFLDIRSPGLGDTAMYLCATSPARGITEAFFGQGTRLTVV.

In its sample, this clonotype was seen many times. The chain combines TRBV6-5 with TRBJ1-1; tentative D call: TRBD1 (6 bases). With 0 bases removed from V and 8 bases from J, the gap between germline ends came to 13 bases. Germline loops: CDR1 MNHEY, CDR2 SVGAGI. The CDR3 is 14 residues long. The CDR3 nucleotides read TGTGCCAGCAGTTACTCGACAGGACTGGGCGAAGCTTTCTTT. Its translation is CASSYSTGLGEAFF.

This clonotype showed up just a few times. The genes are TRBV7-9 and TRBJ2-7; D gene uncertain. The CDR3 contains 13 residues. Trimming shortened V by 3 bases and J by 3 bases, and 9 bases separated the two germline ends. Germline V gene lookup returns CDR1 SEHNR and CDR2 FQNEAQ (reference sequence). In DNA form, the CDR3 reads TGTGCCAGCAGCTTCCTCAGTCACTACGAGCAGTACTTC. Translated: CASSFLSHYEQYF.